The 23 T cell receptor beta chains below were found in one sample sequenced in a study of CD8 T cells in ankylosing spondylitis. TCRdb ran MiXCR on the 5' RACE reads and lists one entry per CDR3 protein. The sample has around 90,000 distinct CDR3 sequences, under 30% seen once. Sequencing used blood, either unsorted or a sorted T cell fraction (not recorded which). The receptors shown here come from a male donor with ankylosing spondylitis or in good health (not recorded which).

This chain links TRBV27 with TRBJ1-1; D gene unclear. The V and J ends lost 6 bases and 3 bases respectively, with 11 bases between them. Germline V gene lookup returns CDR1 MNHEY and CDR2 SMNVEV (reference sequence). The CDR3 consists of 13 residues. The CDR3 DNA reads TGTGCCAGCAGCATAGATCTTCACACTGAAGCTTTCTTT. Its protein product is CASSIDLHTEAFF.

The CDR3 sequence: CATSRYNEQFF. For the CDR3, the DNA is TGTGCCACCAGCAGGTACAATGAGCAGTTCTTC. J is TRBJ2-1 and V is TRBV15; no clear D. CDR1 is LNHNV and CDR2 is YYDKDF in the germline V gene (reference sequence). Trimming took 3 bases from V and 4 from J, leaving 1 base between them. This CDR3 region has 11 residues.

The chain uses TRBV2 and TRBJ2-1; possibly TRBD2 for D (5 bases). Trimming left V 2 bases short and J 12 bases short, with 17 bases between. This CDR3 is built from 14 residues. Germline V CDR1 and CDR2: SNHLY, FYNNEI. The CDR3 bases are TGTGCCAGCAGTGAAAGGGTTCTAGCCGGGGTGCAGTTCTTC. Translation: CASSERVLAGVQFF. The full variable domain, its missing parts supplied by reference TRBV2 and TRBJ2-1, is EPEVTQTPSHQVTQMGQEVILRCVPISNHLYFYWYRQILGQKVEFLVSFYNNEISEKSEIFDDQFSVERPDGSNFTLKIRSTKLEDSAMYFCASSERVLAGVQFFGPGTRLTVL.

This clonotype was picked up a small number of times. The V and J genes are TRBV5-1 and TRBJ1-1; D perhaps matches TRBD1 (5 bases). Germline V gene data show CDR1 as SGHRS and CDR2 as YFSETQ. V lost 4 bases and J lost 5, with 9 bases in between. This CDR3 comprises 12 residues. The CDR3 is CASSLGDTEAFF. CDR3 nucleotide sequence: TGCGCCAGCAGCCTAGGGGATACTGAAGCTTTCTTT.

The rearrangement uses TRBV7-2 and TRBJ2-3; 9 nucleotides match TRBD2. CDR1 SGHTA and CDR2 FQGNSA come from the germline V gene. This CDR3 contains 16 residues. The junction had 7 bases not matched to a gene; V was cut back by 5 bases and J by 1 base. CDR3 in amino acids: CASSVRASGGTDTQYF. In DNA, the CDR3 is TGTGCCAGCAGCGTCCGGGCTAGCGGGGGCACAGATACGCAGTATTTT.

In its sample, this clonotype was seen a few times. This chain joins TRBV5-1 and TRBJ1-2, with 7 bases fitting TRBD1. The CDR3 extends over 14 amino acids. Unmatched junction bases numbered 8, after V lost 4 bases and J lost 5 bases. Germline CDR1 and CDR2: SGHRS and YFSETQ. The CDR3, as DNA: TGCGCCAGCAGCCCGGACAGGCGAGGGTATGGCTACACCTTC. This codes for CASSPDRRGYGYTF.

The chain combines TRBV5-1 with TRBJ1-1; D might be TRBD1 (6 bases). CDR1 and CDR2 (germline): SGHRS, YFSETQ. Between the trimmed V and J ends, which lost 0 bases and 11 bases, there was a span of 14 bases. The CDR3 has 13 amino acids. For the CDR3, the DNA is TGCGCCAGCAGCTTGGTTGGGGGCGCGGGGGCTTTCTTT. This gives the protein CASSLVGGAGAFF. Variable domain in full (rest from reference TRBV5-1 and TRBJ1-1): KAGVTQTPRYLIKTRGQQVTLSCSPISGHRSVSWYQQTPGQGLQFLFEYFSETQRNKGNFPGRFSGRQFSNSRSEMNVSTLELGDSALYLCASSLVGGAGAFFGQGTRLTVV.

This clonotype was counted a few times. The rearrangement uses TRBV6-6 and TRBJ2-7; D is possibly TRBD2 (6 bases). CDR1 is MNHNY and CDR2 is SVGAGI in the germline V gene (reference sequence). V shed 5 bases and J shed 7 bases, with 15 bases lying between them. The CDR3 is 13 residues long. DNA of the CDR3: TGTGCCAGCAGTCCAACAGGAGCGGGTGAGCAGTACTTC. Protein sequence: CASSPTGAGEQYF.

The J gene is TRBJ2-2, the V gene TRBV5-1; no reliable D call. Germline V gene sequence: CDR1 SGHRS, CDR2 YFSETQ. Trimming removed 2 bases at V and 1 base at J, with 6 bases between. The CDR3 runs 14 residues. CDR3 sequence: CASSFRVNTGELFF. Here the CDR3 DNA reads TGCGCCAGCAGCTTCCGGGTGAACACCGGGGAGCTGTTTTTT.

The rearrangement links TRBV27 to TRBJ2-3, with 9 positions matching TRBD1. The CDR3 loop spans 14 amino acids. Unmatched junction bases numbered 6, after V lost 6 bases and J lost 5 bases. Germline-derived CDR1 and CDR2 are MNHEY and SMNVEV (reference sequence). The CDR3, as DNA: TGTGCCAGCAGGACCGGGACAGGGAGAGATACGCAGTATTTT. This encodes CASRTGTGRDTQYF.

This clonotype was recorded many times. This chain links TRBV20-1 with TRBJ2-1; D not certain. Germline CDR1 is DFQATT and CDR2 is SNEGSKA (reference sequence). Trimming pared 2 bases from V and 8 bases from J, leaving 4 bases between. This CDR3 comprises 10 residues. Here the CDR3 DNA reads TGCAGTGCTAGACGCCATGAGCAGTTCTTC. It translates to CSARRHEQFF.

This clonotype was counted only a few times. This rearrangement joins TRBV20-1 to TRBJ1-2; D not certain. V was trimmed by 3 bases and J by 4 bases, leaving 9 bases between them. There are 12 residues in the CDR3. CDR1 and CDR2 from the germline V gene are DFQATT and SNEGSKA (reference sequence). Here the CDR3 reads CSARAGSYGYTF. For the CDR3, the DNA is TGCAGTGCTAGGGCCGGGTCCTATGGCTACACCTTC.

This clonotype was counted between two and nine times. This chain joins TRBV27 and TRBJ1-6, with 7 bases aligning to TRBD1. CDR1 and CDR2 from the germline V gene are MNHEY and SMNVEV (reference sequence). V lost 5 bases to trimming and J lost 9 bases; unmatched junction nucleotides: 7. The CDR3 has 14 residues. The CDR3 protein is CASSPTGMVSPLHF. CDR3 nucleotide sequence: TGTGCCAGCAGTCCGACAGGGATGGTTTCACCCCTCCACTTT.

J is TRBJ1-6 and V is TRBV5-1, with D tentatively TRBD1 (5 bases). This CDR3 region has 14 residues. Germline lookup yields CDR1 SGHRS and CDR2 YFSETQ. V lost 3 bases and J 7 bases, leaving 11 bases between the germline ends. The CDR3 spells CASSSGRSNSPLHF. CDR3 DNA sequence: TGCGCCAGCAGCTCGGGACGGAGCAATTCACCCCTCCACTTT.

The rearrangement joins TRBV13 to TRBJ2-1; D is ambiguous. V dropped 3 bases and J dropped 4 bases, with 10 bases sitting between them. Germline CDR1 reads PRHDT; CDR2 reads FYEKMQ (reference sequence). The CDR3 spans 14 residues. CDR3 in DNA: TGTGCCAGCAGCTTCGGCCTAATTTACAATGAGCAGTTCTTC. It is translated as CASSFGLIYNEQFF. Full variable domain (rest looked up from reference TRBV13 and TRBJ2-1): AAGVIQSPRHLIKEKRETATLKCYPIPRHDTVYWYQQGPGQDPQFLISFYEKMQSDKGSIPDRFSAQQFSDYHSELNMSSLELGDSALYFCASSFGLIYNEQFFGPGTRLTVL.

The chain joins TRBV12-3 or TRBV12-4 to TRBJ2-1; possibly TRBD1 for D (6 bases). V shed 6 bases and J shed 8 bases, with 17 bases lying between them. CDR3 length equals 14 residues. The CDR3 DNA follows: TGTGCCAGCAGCAGAAACACAGGGTACCATGAGCAGTTCTTC. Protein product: CASSRNTGYHEQFF.

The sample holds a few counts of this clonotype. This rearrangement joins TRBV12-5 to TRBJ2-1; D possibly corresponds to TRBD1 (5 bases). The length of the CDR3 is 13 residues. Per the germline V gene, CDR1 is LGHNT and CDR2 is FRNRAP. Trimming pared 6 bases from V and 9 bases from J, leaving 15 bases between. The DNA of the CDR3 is TGTGCTAGTGGCCGAATCCAGGGTGGTGAGCAGTTCTTC. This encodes CASGRIQGGEQFF.

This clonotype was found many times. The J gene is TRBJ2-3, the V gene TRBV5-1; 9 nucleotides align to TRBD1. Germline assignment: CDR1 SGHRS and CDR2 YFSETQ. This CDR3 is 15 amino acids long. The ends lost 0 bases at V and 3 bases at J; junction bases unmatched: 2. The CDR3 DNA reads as TGCGCCAGCAGCTTGGAGGGGACAGGGACAGATACGCAGTATTTT. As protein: CASSLEGTGTDTQYF.

CDR3 sequence (DNA): TGCAGTGCGACACTAGCGGGGGGGCTTGCAGATACGCAGTATTTT. Protein: CSATLAGGLADTQYF. The chain recombines TRBV20-1 with TRBJ2-3; 13 bases agree with TRBD2. Germline V gene data show CDR1 as DFQATT and CDR2 as SNEGSKA (reference sequence). Trimming removed 6 bases from V and 4 bases from J; junction bases left unmatched: 7. CDR3 length: 15 residues.

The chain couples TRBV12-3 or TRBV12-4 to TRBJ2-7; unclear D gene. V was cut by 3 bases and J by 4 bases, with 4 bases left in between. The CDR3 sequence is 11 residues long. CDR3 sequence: CASSFKYEQYF. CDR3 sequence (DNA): TGTGCCAGCAGTTTCAAGTACGAGCAGTACTTC.

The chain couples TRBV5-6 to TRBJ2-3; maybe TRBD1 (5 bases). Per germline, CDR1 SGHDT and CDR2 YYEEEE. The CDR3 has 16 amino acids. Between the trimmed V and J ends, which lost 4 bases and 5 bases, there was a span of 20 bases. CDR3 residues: CASSPLTAFIGDTQYF. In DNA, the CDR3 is TGTGCCAGCAGCCCATTGACAGCCTTTATCGGAGATACGCAGTATTTT. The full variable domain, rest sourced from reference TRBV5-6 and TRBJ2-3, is DAGVTQSPTHLIKTRGQQVTLRCSPKSGHDTVSWYQQALGQGPQFIFQYYEEEERQRGNFPDRFSGHQFPNYSSELNVNALLLGDSALYLCASSPLTAFIGDTQYFGPGTRLTVL.

For the CDR3, the DNA is TGCGCCAGCAGCTTTCAGGAACGGAGGGATACGCAGTATTTT. Encoded protein: CASSFQERRDTQYF. J is TRBJ2-3 and V is TRBV5-1; TRBD2 might be the D (5 bases). This CDR3 region has 14 residues. Trimming cost V 2 bases and J 6 bases, with 13 bases left between them. Germline V lookup: CDR1 SGHRS, CDR2 YFSETQ.

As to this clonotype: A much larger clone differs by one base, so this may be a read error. The CDR3 DNA sequence: TGTGCCAGCAGCCCGGGCGACATTCATTACTTC. Translation: CASSPGDIHYF. This chain joins TRBV27 and TRBJ2-4; no clear D gene. The CDR3 consists of 11 residues. The germline V gene has CDR1 MNHEY and CDR2 SMNVEV (reference sequence).